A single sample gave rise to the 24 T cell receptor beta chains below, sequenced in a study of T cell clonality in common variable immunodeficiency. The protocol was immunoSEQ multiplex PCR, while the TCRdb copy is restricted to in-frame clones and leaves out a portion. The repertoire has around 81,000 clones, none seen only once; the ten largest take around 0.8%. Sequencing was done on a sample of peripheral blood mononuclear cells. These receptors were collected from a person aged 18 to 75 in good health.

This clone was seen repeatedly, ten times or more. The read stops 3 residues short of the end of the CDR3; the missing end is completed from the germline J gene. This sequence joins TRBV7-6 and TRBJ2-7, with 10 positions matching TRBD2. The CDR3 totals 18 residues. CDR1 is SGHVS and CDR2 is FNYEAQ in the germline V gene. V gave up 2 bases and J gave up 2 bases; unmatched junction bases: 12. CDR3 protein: CASSLTSGTQISPYEQYF. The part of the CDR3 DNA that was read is TGTGCCAGCAGCTTAACTAGCGGGACCCAAATTTCCCCCTACGAG.

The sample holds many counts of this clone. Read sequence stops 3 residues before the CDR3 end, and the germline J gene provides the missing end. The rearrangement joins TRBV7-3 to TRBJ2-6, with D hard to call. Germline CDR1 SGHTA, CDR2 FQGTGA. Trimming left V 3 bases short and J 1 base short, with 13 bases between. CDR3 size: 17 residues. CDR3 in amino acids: CASSFLQPLSGANVLTF. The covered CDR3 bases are TGTGCCAGCAGCTTTCTACAGCCCCTATCTGGGGCCAACGTC.

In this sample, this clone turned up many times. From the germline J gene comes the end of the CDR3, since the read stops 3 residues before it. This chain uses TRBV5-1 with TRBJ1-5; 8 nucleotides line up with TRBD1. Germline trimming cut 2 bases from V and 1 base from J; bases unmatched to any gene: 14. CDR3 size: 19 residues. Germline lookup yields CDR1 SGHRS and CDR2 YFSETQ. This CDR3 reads CASSFPDRETGASNQPQHF. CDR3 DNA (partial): TGCGCCAGCAGCTTCCCCGATAGAGAGACAGGGGCGAGCAATCAGCCC.

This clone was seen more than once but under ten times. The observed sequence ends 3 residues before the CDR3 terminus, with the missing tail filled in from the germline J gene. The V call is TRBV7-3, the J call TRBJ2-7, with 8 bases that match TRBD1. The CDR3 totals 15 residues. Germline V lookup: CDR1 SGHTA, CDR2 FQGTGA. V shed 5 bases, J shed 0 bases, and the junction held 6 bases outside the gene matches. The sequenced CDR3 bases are TGTGCCAGCAGCACACAGGGGGGTAGCTCCTACGAG. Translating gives CASSTQGGSSYE. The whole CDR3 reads CASSTQGGSSYEQYF.

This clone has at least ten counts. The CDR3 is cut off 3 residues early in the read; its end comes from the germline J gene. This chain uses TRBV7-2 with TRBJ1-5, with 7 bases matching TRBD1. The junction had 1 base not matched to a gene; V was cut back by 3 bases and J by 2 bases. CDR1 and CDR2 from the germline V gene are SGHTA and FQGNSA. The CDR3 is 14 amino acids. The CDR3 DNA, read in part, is TGTGCCAGCAGCTTTACAGGGGGCAATCAGCCC. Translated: CASSFTGGNQP. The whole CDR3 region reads CASSFTGGNQPQHF.

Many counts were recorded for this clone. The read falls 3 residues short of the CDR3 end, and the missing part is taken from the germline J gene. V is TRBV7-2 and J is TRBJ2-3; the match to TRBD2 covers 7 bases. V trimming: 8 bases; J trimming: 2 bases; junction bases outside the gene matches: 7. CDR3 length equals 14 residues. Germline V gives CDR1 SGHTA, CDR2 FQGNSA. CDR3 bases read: TGTGCCAGCGCCAGGCGGGGGAACACAGATACG. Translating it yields CASARRGNTDT. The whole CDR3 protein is CASARRGNTDTQYF.

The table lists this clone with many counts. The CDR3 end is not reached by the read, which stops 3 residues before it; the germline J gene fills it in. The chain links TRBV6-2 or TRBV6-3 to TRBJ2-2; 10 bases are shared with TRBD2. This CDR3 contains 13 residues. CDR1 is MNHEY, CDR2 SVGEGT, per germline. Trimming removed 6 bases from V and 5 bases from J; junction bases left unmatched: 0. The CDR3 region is CASRTSGTGELFF. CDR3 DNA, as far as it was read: TGTGCCAGCAGGACTAGCGGGACCGGGGAG.

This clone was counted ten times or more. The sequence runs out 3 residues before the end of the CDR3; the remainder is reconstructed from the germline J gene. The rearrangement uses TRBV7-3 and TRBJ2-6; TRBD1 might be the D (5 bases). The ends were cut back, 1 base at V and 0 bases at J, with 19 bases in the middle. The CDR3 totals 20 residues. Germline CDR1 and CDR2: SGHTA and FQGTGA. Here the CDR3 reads CASSLNSVDSTHSGANVLTF. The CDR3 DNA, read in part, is TGTGCCAGCAGCTTAAATTCTGTTGACAGTACACACTCTGGGGCCAACGTC.

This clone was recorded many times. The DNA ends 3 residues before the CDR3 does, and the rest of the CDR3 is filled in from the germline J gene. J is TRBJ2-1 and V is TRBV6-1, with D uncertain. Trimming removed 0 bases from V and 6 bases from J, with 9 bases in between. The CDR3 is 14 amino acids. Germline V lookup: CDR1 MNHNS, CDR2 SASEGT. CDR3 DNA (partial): TGTGCCAGCAGTGAAGCGACTCCCGGCAATGAG. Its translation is CASSEATPGNE. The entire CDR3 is CASSEATPGNEQFF.

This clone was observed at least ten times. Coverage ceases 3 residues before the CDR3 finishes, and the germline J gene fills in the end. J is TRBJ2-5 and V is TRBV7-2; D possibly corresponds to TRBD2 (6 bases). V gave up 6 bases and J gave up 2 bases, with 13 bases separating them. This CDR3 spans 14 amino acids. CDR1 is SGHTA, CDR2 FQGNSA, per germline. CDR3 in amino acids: CASRKTSNQETQYF. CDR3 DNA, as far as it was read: TGTGCCAGCAGAAAGACTAGTAATCAAGAGACC.

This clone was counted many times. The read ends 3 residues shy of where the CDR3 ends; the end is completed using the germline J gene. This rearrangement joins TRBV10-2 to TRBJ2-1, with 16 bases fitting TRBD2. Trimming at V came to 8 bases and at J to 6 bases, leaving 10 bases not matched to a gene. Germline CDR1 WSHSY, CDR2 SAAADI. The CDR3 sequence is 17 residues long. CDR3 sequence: CASGVGTSGRVPNEQFF. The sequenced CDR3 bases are TGCGCCAGCGGGGTCGGGACTAGCGGGAGGGTCCCCAATGAG.

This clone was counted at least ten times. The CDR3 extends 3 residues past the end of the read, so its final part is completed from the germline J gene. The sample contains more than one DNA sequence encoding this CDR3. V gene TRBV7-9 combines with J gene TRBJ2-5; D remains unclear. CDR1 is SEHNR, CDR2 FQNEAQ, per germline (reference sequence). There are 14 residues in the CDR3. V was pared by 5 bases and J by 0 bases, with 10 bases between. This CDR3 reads CASSPSEYQETQYF. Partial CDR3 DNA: TGTGCCAGCAGCCCTTCAGAGTACCAAGAGACC.

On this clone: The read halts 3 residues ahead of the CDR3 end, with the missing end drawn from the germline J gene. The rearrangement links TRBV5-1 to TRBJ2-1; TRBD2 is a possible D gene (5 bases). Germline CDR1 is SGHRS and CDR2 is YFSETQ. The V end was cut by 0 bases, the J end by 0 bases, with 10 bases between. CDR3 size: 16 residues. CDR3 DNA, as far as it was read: TGCGCCAGCAGCTTGGGGGCGGGTAGCTCCTACAATGAG. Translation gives CASSLGAGSSYNE. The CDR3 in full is CASSLGAGSSYNEQFF.

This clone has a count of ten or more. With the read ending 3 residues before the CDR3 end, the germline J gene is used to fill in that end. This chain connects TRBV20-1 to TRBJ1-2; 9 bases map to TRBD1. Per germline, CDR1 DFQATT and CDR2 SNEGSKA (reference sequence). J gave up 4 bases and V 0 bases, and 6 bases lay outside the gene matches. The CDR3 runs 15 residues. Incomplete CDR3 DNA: TGCAGTGCTAGAGATGGAACAGGGGGCGCCTATGGC. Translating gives CSARDGTGGAYG. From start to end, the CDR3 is CSARDGTGGAYGYTF.

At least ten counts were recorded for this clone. The DNA read from the CDR3 is TGCGCCAGCAGCTCGGGGACAGATGACAATGAG. Translation: CASSSGTDDNE. The entire CDR3 reads CASSSGTDDNEQFF. This chain links TRBV5-1 with TRBJ2-1, with TRBD1 identical over 7 bases. The read terminates 3 residues before the CDR3 end, so the remaining end is supplied by the germline J gene. V lost 3 bases and J lost 5; bases outside the gene matches: 5. The CDR3 sequence is 14 residues long. Germline-derived CDR1 and CDR2 are SGHRS and YFSETQ. Variable domain in full (rest from reference TRBV5-1 and TRBJ2-1): KAGVTQTPRYLIKTRGQQVTLSCSPISGHRSVSWYQQTPGQGLQFLFEYFSETQRNKGNFPGRFSGRQFSNSRSEMNVSTLELGDSALYLCASSSGTDDNEQFFGPGTRLTVL.

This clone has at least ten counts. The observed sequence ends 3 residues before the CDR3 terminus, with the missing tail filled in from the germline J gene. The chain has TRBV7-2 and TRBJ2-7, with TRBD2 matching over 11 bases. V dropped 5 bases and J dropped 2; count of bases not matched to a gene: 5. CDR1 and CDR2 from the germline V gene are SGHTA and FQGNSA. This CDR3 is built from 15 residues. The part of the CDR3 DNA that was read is TGTGCCAGCAGCGGGACTAGCGGAAGCCCCTACGAG. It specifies CASSGTSGSPYE. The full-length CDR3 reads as CASSGTSGSPYEQYF.

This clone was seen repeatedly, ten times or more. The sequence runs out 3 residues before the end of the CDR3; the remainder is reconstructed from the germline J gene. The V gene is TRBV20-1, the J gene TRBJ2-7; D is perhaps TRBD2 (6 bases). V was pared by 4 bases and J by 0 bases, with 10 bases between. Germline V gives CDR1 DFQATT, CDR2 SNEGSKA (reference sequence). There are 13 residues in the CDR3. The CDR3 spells CSAISGVSYEQYF. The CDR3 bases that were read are TGCAGTGCTATCTCGGGGGTCTCCTACGAG.

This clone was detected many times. The CDR3 DNA, read in part, is TGTGCCAGCTCACCGGGACTAGCGATGGCAGATACG. It specifies CASSPGLAMADT. In full, the CDR3 is CASSPGLAMADTQYF. This chain links TRBV18 with TRBJ2-3, with TRBD2 matching over 10 bases. The sequenced fragment ends 3 residues before the CDR3 boundary, so the rest is inferred from the germline J gene. V lost 3 bases and J lost 4; bases outside the gene matches: 4. The CDR3 loop spans 15 amino acids. Germline loops: CDR1 KGHSH, CDR2 LQKENI.

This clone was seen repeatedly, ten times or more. The covered CDR3 bases are TGTGCCAGCAGCTTAGAAAGGTCCACG. It yields the protein CASSLERST. The entire CDR3 sequence reads CASSLERSTQYF. This rearrangement joins TRBV7-9 to TRBJ2-3; D gene unclear. Read sequence stops 3 residues before the CDR3 end, and the germline J gene provides the missing end. This CDR3 has 12 amino acids. Germline V gene data show CDR1 as SEHNR and CDR2 as FQNEAQ (reference sequence).

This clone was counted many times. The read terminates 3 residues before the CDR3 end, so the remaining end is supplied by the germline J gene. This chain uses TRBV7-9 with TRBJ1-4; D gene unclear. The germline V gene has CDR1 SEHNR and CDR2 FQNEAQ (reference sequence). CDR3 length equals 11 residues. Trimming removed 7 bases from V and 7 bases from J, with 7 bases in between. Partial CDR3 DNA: TGTGCCAGCACCAGTGGTGAAAAA. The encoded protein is CASTSGEK. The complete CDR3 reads CASTSGEKLFF.

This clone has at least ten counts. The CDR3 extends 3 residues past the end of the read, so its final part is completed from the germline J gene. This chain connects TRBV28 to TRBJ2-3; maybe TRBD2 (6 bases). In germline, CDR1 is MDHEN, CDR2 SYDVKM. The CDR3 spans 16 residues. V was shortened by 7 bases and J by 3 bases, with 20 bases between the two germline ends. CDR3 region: CASKEWRRDSTDTQYF. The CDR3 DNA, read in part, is TGTGCCAGCAAAGAATGGCGACGGGACTCAACAGATACG.

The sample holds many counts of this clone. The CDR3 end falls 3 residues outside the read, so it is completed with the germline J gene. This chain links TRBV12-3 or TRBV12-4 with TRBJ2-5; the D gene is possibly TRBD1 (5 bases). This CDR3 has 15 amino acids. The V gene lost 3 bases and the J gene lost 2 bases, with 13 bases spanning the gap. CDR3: CASSFGATRQETQYF. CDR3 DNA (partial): TGTGCCAGCAGTTTTGGGGCGACAAGACAAGAGACC.

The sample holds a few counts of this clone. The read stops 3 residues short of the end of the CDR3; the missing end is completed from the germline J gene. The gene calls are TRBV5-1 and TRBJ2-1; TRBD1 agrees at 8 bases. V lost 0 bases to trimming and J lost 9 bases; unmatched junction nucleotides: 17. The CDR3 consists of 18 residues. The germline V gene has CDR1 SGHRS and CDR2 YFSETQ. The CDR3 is CASSLVTGDPTGRGEQFF. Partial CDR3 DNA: TGCGCCAGCAGCTTGGTGACAGGGGACCCGACGGGTAGGGGTGAG.

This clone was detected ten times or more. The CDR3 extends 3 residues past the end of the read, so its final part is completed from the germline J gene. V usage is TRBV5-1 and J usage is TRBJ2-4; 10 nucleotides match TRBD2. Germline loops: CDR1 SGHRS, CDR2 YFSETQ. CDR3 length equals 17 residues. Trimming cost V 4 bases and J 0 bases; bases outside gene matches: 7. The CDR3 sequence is CASSLGLAVLAKNIQYF. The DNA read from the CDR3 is TGCGCCAGCAGCCTTGGACTAGCGGTGCTAGCCAAAAACATT.